This T cell receptor beta chain is drawn from a study of PD-1 blockade in mismatch repair-deficient tumors (dated by TCRdb to 2015 to 2018). About the study as a whole: Between September 2013 and September 2016, 86 consecutive patients with eleven to twelve mismatch repair-deficient cancer types, all previously treated and progressing, were enrolled in the trial. Tumor-associated T cell clones in the peripheral blood of patients responding to PD-1 blockade were tracked using deep sequencing of TCR CDR3 regions. The study at large found these results: Tumor-resident clones, often undetectable in blood before treatment, expanded rapidly after pembrolizumab and then contracted, generally before radiologic responses.

A note on this clone: The antigen it recognizes is unknown. No base-level quality is on record; no much larger clone is a single base apart.

The CDR3 measures 15 amino acids from cysteine to phenylalanine. The CDR3 DNA has 45 bases and is translated from base 1. The CDR1 and CDR2 encoded by the germline V gene are LGHNA and YSLEER. V loses 0 bases, J loses 0 bases, and the germline ends lie 9 bases apart. Receptors were amplified or captured by the immunoSEQ multiplex PCR assay. TCRdb took over this immuneACCESS table, retaining in-frame rearrangements with V and J assigned. Such tables are incomplete; in checked studies, under half of the missing clones stem from an unresolved V gene, and the remainder is unexplained. The sample table lists about 120,000 clones, about 86% of them with a count of one. Of the sample, about 14% is held by the ten largest clones. For every enrolled patient, mismatch repair deficiency was confirmed by either polymerase chain reaction or immunohistochemistry. TCR sequencing was carried out for a few patients who responded to pembrolizumab therapy. The phase II trial prospectively evaluated PD-1 blockade with pembrolizumab in advanced mismatch repair-deficient cancers, independent of tissue of origin. Peripheral blood T cell samples were gathered serially, both before PD-1 blockade started and at multiple time points afterward. Blood sampling times were reported as weeks after the first pembrolizumab dose.

The sequencing used peripheral blood, collected 44 weeks after starting pembrolizumab. The clonotype was recovered from an adult with mismatch repair-deficient cancer. This sequence uses TRBV4-3 and TRBJ2-7; perhaps TRBD2 is the D gene, with 6 bases matching. The CDR3 reads CASSQERGSSYEQYF. The sequenced DNA: TGCGCCAGCAGCCAAGAACGGGGGAGCTCCTACGAGCAGTACTTC.